The source of this T cell receptor beta chain is a study of blood T cells in healthy people across ages. A second PCR of about 7 to 11 cycles used a sample-barcoded 5' primer and a J-beta primer mix. TCRdb recomputed calls from the 5' RACE reads with MiXCR, one row per CDR3 protein. Of 800,000 or so distinct CDR3 sequences in the sample, roughly 25% were seen once. The V gene's germline CDR1 is SGHRS and CDR2 YFSETQ. The CDR3 is 13 amino acids. The V gene end was trimmed by 4 bases and the J gene end by 5 bases; junction bases not matched to a gene: 5. The data also belong to a second study, concerning T cells of mothers and their children.

The material sequenced was blood. This sequence originates from a boy between 10 and 17 years old in good health. The chain has TRBV5-1 and TRBJ2-7, with TRBD1 matching 8 bases. The CDR3 is CASSRTGPHEQYF. CDR3 nucleotides: TGCGCCAGCAGCAGGACAGGGCCCCACGAGCAGTACTTC.